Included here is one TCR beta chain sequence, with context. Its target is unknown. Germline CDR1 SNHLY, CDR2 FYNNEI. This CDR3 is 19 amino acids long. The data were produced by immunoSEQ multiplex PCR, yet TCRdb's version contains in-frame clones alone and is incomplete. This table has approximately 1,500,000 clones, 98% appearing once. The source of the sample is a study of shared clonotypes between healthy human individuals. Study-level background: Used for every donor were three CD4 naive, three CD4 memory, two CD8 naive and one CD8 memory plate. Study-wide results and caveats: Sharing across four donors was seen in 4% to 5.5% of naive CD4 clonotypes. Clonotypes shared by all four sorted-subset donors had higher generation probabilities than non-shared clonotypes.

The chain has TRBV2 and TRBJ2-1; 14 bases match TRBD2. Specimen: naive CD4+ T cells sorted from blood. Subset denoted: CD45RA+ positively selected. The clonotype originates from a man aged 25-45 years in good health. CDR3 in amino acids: CVQPFPGLAGAYSYNEQFF. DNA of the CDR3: TGTGTCCAACCTTTCCCGGGACTAGCGGGAGCATACTCCTACAATGAGCAGTTCTTC.